Sequencing of this T cell receptor beta chain was carried out in a study of vaccination effects on CD4 cells after COVID-19 (dated by TCRdb to between 2020 and 2023). For the study in its entirety: Two doses of either the BNT162b2 or the mRNA-1273 mRNA SARS-CoV-2 vaccine were administered to participants. Pre-vaccine samples from a couple of convalescent patients were drawn 16 days and one week before the first dose, 142 and 148 days after COVID-19 diagnosis. SARS-CoV-2 spike-specific CD4+ TCR repertoires were compared before and after mRNA vaccination in COVID-19 convalescent patients and in infection-naive vaccine recipients. The full study included some 10 COVID-19 convalescent patients and a handful of SARS-CoV-2-naive healthy vaccine recipients. Cultures from other donors in the study were sequenced with the Oncomine TCR Beta short-read assay on an Illumina iSeq 100.

Study-wide findings and limitations: The study was limited by a small number of convalescent patients, and early post-infection timepoints were lacking. At late post-vaccination timepoints, both infection-induced and vaccine-induced clones showed marked clonal contraction, consistent with waning T cell responses. Among convalescent patients, the spike-reactive repertoire after vaccination was made up mainly of new vaccine-induced clones that were largely distinct from the clones induced by infection.

With respect to this clone: The specificity of this receptor is unknown. One base away there is no much larger clone; base qualities are not given.

To prepare the library, the immunoSEQ multiplex PCR assay was applied. TCR beta CDR3 sequencing was performed on DNA from the cultured, isolated CD4+ T cells. The paper's data handling went like this. Non-productive TCR sequences were discarded, and reads were trimmed to the CDR3 region, with only CDR3s of 7 or more amino acids retained. Antigen-specific clonotypes were identified with the MANAFEST web app by comparing expansion in peptide wells against reference cultures. To count as positive, a clone had to show expansion at FDR<0.05 compared with the reference and with all other wells, an odds ratio above 5, and a frequency above 0.1% in two replicate wells. Clonotypes significantly expanded in SARS-CoV-2 spike wells and in at least one common cold coronavirus spike condition were defined as cross-reactive. CDR3 similarity was assessed by Levenshtein distance using the stringdist R package, and unrooted trees were constructed with ape in R 3.6.1. TCRdb stores this immuneACCESS table with in-frame sequences only. Part of the clones is absent; in the studies checked, under half of the shortfall reflects unresolved V genes, and no reason is known for the rest. For V, J and clone size, that table is used; D and trimming come from the DNA. The sample table contains 55,000 to 90,000 clones; only one count was recorded for under 85% of them. Of the sample, less than 6.5% is held by the ten largest clones.

To identify antigen-specific CD4+ T cell clonotypes by their expansion, the ViraFEST assay first stimulated PBMC with viral peptide pools and then applied TCR sequencing. After roughly 11 days of culture, CD4+ T cells were isolated with the EasySep CD4+ T cell isolation kit. Convalescent patients had PCR-confirmed SARS-CoV-2 infection between March and December 2020, before Alpha, Beta and Delta variants emerged in the United States. A few million PBMC per well were cultured with 8.5 to 10 ug/ml peptides in IMDM containing roughly 5% human AB serum, around 9.7 IU/ml IL-2 and gentamicin. An HIV-1 Nef peptide pool served as the negative control culture condition. Half of the culture medium was replaced with fresh IL-2-containing medium on days 3 and 7. Unless noted otherwise, every peptide stimulation condition was grown in triplicate wells. Using Ficoll-Paque Plus gradient centrifugation, PBMC were separated from whole blood and then either used fresh or cryopreserved at -140C. The QIAamp micro DNA kit was used to extract genomic DNA from the cultured CD4+ T cells.

Reading from cysteine to phenylalanine, the CDR3 counts 15 amino acids. Only CDR3 DNA is held: 45 bases, read in frame from base 1. Per the germline V gene (reference sequence), SGHNT is the CDR1 and YYREEE is the CDR2. V is cut by 2 bases and J by 2 bases, and the space between the germline ends is 11 bases. The sequence joins TRBV5-4 to TRBJ2-1; perhaps TRBD2 is the D gene, with 6 bases matching. The sample consisted of CD4+ T cells from PBMCs cultured with HIV peptides, taken before COVID-19 vaccination. The cell subset or site label here, explained by the study, means: HIV-1 Nef peptide pool negative control/reference culture. The sequence came from a human donor who had a prior SARS-CoV-2 infection. CDR3 region: CASSLRGDPYNEQFF. The sequenced DNA is TGTGCCAGCAGCTTACGCGGGGACCCCTACAATGAGCAGTTCTTC.